This T cell receptor (beta chain) was recovered during a study of cytomegalovirus exposure and HLA in healthy donors (dated by TCRdb to about 2017). Background for the entire study: According to an earlier analysis of around 600 of the donors, some 180 million T cells yielded 90 million to 130 million unique TCR beta sequences and about 300 Gb of sequence data. An early release that covered 500 to 800 HLA-typed donors contained approximately 300 gigabases of sequencing data and tens of millions of unique TCR sequences. Of the 350 to 400 genotyped donors, roughly 85% fell in the genetic ancestry cluster associated with self-reported Caucasian donors. The study aimed to test whether signatures of past pathogen exposure could be identified by cataloging public T cell receptors. The study profiled the T cell repertoires of hundreds of subjects by immunosequencing and related them to cytomegalovirus serostatus. Besides the first cohort of some 670 subjects, a separate validation cohort made up of roughly 120 different subjects was used. The study combined high-throughput TCR immunosequencing, statistical association of individual TCRs with disease status, and machine learning to predict cytomegalovirus infection status. In a later analysis, previously published TCR beta repertoires from fewer than 750 donors were re-analyzed and high-resolution HLA genotyping was added so that TCR occurrence patterns could be studied. Rather than drawing on any new phenotypic data, the later analysis identified candidate immune exposures from TCR beta sequences and the way those sequences occurred across donors. An earlier analysis of several hundred of the donors applied high-throughput TCR beta sequencing to assess whether each TCR beta V gene segment acted as functional or pseudogenic. Donor age, sex, ethnicity and CMV serostatus were compiled alongside the repertoire data. In a later genetic analysis, genome-wide SNP genotypes for 398 of the 666 donors were used, and that subset was treated as a discovery cohort. All discovery cohort repertoires had been generated on a single sequencing platform. HLA typing covered class I and class II loci at four-digit resolution. The number of typed donors differed by locus: about 620-640 for A, B, C, DRB1 and DQB1; approximately 520 for DQA1; approximately 610 for DPA1; and some 470 for DPB1. Roughly 5 DR-DQ haplotypes were treated as single units for association and clustering because of strong linkage in the cohort. On average, around 240,000 unique TCR beta nucleotide sequences were sequenced per donor among 398 genotyped donors of the cohort, with approximately 18% of those sequences being non-productive. Findings and caveats that apply to the study as a whole: The study gave a list of under 200 TCR beta chains associated with cytomegalovirus. Because counts were too low, about 18 rarely observed V segments, including chromosome 9 orphons, were excluded from the earlier analysis of 587 of the donors. The cohort was sequenced for TCR beta chains only, and without alpha or paired-chain data the features that could be detected were limited. A later analysis associated 17,000 or so TCR beta sequences with specific HLA alleles at a false discovery rate of 0.05. In a later analysis, TCR association rates were found to vary across HLA loci, with the most associated TCRs seen for DRB1 alleles and the fewest for HLA-C alleles. Strong co-occurrence of HLA alleles, especially DR and DQ, made assigning TCR associations to individual alleles difficult. For the cohort, immune exposure information was limited to CMV serostatus. According to a later analysis, parvovirus B19, influenza, CMV and Epstein-Barr virus appeared linked to several top co-occurrence clusters. Cytomegalovirus status was reported to be diagnosed by the classifier with high specificity and sensitivity in both the original and validation cohorts. In a later analysis, HLA-associated TCR beta chains were found to be more clonally expanded and to have lower generation probabilities than equally common non-associated chains. A later genetic analysis reported fewer N-insertions in productive TCRs among donors in an Asian-associated ancestry cluster than the approximately 670-donor mean. A further reported finding was that TCR beta sequences accurately predicted the HLA-A and HLA-B alleles for most subjects in the first cohort. Three of the identified cytomegalovirus-associated TCR beta chains were confirmed in vitro to be specific for cytomegalovirus antigens. According to a later analysis, most CMV-associated TCR beta chains appeared to be HLA-restricted, and the HLA associations seemed to be driven largely by CMV exposure. In an earlier analysis of 450 to 750 of the donors, most TCR beta V segments appeared in productive rearrangements about 90% or about 30% of the time, broadly matching IMGT annotations. The presence/absence analyses assumed that sequencing depth was roughly uniform across donors, and that assumption may not be true. In a later genetic analysis, a missense DCLRE1C variant was associated with V-gene and J-gene trimming of TCR beta chains, and the association was replicated in an independent cohort. A group of highly shared sequence variants was considered likely to be a technical artifact of the sequencing pipeline. Because some donors lacked HLA typing at each locus, the association tests relied only on the typed subset. Correlated functional status among segregating V segments might reflect linkage disequilibrium, but an unknown experimental factor could not be ruled out. The authors suggested that the approach could potentially be generalized to other disease states and immunological phenotypes. Some IMGT-functional V segments, including TRBV6-2 and TRBV6-3, could not be distinguished by the 87-base-pair reads and were therefore excluded. While some public TCRs were present in many individuals, most TCR sequences turned up only very rarely across donors.

From its cysteine to its phenylalanine, the CDR3 spans 13 amino acids. Only the CDR3 DNA stays, 39 bases, in frame from base 1. V was cut back by 3 bases and J by 5 bases, leaving a gap of 10 bases between them. The germline V gene provides CDR1 KGHSH and CDR2 LQKENI. In total, 666 healthy bone marrow donors made up the cohort. All cohort members were sampled while nominally healthy, although unrecorded immune exposures were likely present. The donor was CMV seropositive and belonged to the group of over 250 seropositive cohort members. Each donor provided a peripheral blood sample, and peripheral blood mononuclear cells were used for TCR beta sequencing. Genomic DNA extraction from the blood cell samples was performed with the Qiagen DNeasy Blood Extraction Kit. Library method: the immunoSEQ multiplex PCR assay. The multiplex PCR relied on a mix of 60 forward primers for TCR Vbeta segments and 13 reverse primers for TCR Jbeta segments. The CDR3 region of rearranged TCR beta genes was amplified from genomic DNA with a multiplex PCR assay. The amplified TCR beta libraries were sequenced on the Illumina HiSeq System as 87-base-pair reads. On the authors' methods: Across the roughly 670 repertoires, a later analysis counted approximately 75 million unique TCR beta chains, roughly 11 million of which were shared by at least two donors. Raw reads were error-corrected and collapsed into unique sequences by a nearest-neighbor algorithm in which closely related sequences were merged to remove PCR and sequencing errors. To assign V, D and J gene segments, CDR3 sequences were aligned to IMGT reference sequences. For a sequence to be retained, a match of at least six nucleotides was required to both a V gene segment and a J gene segment. A rearrangement counted as productive if the CDR3 had no stop codons and remained in frame with V and J, and every other rearrangement counted as non-productive. CDR3 was defined according to IMGT convention as the region running from the second conserved V-encoded cysteine to the conserved J-encoded phenylalanine. The earlier analysis of 587 of the donors excluded any sequence lacking an unambiguous match to a single V gene segment. An earlier analysis of fewer than 750 of the donors classified V segments as functional when productive rearrangements were above 56.7% and as segregating when the standard deviation between donors was above 5%. A statistical classification framework was built for diagnosing cytomegalovirus status from the catalog of TCR beta chain sequences. In a later analysis, TCR nucleotide sequences were compared against IMGT/GENE-DB human TR gene sequences so that V and J genes could be assigned. In a later analysis, CDR3 sequences and most-parsimonious VDJ recombination scenarios were assigned using the TCRdist pipeline. A later analysis defined each TCR beta chain by its CDR3 amino acid sequence plus V-gene family, and excluded reads lacking a unique V-gene family. As a way to deal with suspected cross-contamination and a sequencing artifact, a later analysis dropped hundreds of nucleotide sequences that were highly shared and had low generation probability. A later analysis calculated a clonal expansion index for each public chain from normalized within-repertoire ranks of inferred template counts. Generation probabilities in a later analysis came from a VDJ recombination model fitted to out-of-frame rearrangements, and those results were checked against IGoR. Hypergeometric tests were used in a later analysis to score TCR-TCR, TCR-HLA and TCR-CMV co-occurrence, with a repertoire-size bias correction applied to the TCR pairs. False discovery rates were estimated in a later analysis by permuting HLA or CMV assignments 20 times. In a later analysis, co-occurring TCRs were grouped with DBSCAN, and TCRdist sequence similarity was added when clustering was performed within HLA-allele-positive subsets. Co-occurrence clustering excluded repertoires with fewer than 30,000 or more than 120,000 public chains, plus five with anomalous nucleotide sharing. TCRdb took this table from immuneACCESS and kept in-frame rearrangements with V and J called. Such tables lack part of the clones; where checked against another copy, unresolved V genes explain under half of the gap, and the rest is unexplained. Clone size and V and J calls were adopted from that table, with D and trimming inferred from the DNA. The sample yields approximately 150,000 clones; around 79% were counted once. The leading ten clones occupy 7% to 9% of the sample.

A remark on this clone: Its antigen specificity is not known. Base qualities are not recorded, but no much larger clone differs from it by a single base.

The sequenced material came from PBMCs. This chain joins TRBV18 to TRBJ2-5, and perhaps TRBD1 as D gene, on 6 matching bases. The receptor was derived from a male donor in good health and CMV-seropositive. The DNA sequence is as follows: TGTGCCAGCTCACCGCAGGGGCCGGAGACCCAGTACTTC. The resulting protein is CASSPQGPETQYF.